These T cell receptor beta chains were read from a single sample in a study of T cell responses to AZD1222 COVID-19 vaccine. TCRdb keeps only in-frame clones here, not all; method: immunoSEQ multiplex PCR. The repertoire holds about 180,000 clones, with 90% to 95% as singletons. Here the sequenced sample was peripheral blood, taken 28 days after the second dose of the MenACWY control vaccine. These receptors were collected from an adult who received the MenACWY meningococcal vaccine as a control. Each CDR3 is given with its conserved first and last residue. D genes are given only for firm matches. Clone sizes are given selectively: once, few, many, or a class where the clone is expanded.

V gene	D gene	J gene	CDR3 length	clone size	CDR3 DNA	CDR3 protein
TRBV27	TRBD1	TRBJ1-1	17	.	TGTGCCAGCAGTTCCCGGACAGGGCATGTATTCTTCCTTGAAGCTTTCTTT	CASSSRTGHVFFLEAFF
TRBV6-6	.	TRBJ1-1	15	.	TGTGCCAGCAGTTACTTTCCGGGGCCGAACACTGAAGCTTTCTTT	CASSYFPGPNTEAFF
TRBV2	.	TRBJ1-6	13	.	TGTGCCAGCAGTGACGAGAGGGATTCACCCCTCCACTTT	CASSDERDSPLHF
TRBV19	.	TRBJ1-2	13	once	TGTGCCAGTAGTAGGAAAACTCAGGAAGGCTACACCTTC	CASSRKTQEGYTF
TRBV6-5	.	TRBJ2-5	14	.	TGTGCCAGCAGTTCTCGTAGGGGAGGAGAGACCCAGTACTTC	CASSSRRGGETQYF
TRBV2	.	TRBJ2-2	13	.	TGTGCCAGCAGACCCGGACCTACCGGGGAGCTGTTTTTT	CASRPGPTGELFF
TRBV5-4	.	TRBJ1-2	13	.	TGTGCCAGCAGCTTGGAACAGAACTATGGCTACACCTTC	CASSLEQNYGYTF
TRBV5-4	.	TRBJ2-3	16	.	TGTGCCAGCAGCTTGCCGCGGGGATTGCACACTAATACGCAGTATTTT	CASSLPRGLHTNTQYF
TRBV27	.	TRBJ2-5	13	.	TGTGCCAGCAGTTTTGGGGGCGTGGAGACCCAGTACTTC	CASSFGGVETQYF
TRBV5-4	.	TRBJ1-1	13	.	TGTGCCAGCAGTGGACCCCTGAAGACTGAAGCTTTCTTT	CASSGPLKTEAFF
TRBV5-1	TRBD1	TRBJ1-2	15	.	TGCGCCAGCACCAAGACAGGGGGCGCTCACTATGGCTACACCTTC	CASTKTGGAHYGYTF
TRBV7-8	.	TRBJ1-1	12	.	TGTGCCAGCAGCTTCTCCCGTAATGAAGCTTTCTTT	CASSFSRNEAFF
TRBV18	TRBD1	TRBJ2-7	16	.	TGTGCCAGCTCACTGACAGGGGTTGTAAGCGCCTACGAGCAGTACTTC	CASSLTGVVSAYEQYF
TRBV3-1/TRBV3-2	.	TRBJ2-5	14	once	TGTGCCAGCAGCCAACCAACAGAACAAGAGACCCAGTACTTC	CASSQPTEQETQYF
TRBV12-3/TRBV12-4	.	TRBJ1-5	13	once	TGTGCCAGCAGTTTATATAGCAATCAGCCCCAGCATTTT	CASSLYSNQPQHF
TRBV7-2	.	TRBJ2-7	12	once	TGTGCCAGCAGCACCGGGGTCGGCGAGCAGTACTTC	CASSTGVGEQYF
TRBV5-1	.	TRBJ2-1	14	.	TGCGCCAGCACCAGGGTCCCCTCCTACAATGAGCAGTTCTTC	CASTRVPSYNEQFF
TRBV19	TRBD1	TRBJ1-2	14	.	TGTGCCAGTAGAAAACAGGGGCTTATCTATGGCTACACCTTC	CASRKQGLIYGYTF
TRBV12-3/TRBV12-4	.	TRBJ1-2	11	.	TGTGCCACCTCTCTTGCCTATGGCTACACCTTC	CATSLAYGYTF
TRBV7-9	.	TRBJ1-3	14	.	TGTGCCAGCAGCTTACAGAACTCTGGAAACACCATATATTTT	CASSLQNSGNTIYF
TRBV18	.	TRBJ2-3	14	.	TGTGCCAGCTCAAGGGCGCCTTTACCAGATACGCAGTATTTT	CASSRAPLPDTQYF
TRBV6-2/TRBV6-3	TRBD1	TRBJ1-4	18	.	TGTGCCAGCAGTTACGGATGGGGACAGGGTTCTACTAATGAAAAACTGTTTTTT	CASSYGWGQGSTNEKLFF
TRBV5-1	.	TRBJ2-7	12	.	TGCGCCAGCAGCCGAGACAGCTACGAGCAGTACTTC	CASSRDSYEQYF
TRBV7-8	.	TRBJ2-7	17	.	TGTGCCAGCAGCTTTAGTTGGGAACTGGGGGGAGACTGGGAGCAGTACTTC	CASSFSWELGGDWEQYF
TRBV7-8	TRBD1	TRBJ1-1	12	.	TGTGCCAGCAGCCCCCAGACAGGGTTAGCTTTCTTT	CASSPQTGLAFF
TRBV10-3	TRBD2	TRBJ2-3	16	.	TGTGCCATTAGAGGGGGGACTAGCGGATCCACAGATACGCAGTATTTT	CAIRGGTSGSTDTQYF
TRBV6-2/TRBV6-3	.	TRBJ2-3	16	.	TGTGCCAGCAGTTATGACTACAATAGTGTAGCAGATACGCAGTATTTT	CASSYDYNSVADTQYF
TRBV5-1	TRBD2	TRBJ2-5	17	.	TGCGCCAGCAGCCGTTCCGGGACTAGCGGGGGTCAAGAGACCCAGTACTTC	CASSRSGTSGGQETQYF